The clone carrying this T cell receptor (beta chain) was counted once. No antigen is known for it. This sample was included in a study of cytomegalovirus exposure and HLA in healthy donors. Across the study: Researchers found that under 90% of over 350 genotyped donors fell within the Caucasian-associated ancestry cluster. Study-level results: Reported findings show TCR beta sequences accurately forecast HLA-A and HLA-B alleles in most subjects. TCR beta chain V- and J-gene trimming was linked, in a later analysis, to a missense variant in DCLRE1C.

There are 14 residues in the CDR3. The germline V and J ends were trimmed by 1 base and 7 bases, with 13 bases remaining between them. In germline, CDR1 is SEHNR, CDR2 FQNEAQ (reference sequence). Researchers ran the PCR with 60 Vbeta and 13 Jbeta primers. Some clones are missing from TCRdb's copy, which holds only in-frame ones; the method was immunoSEQ multiplex PCR. The sample consists of approximately 160,000 clones, 70% of them appearing once. This clonotype was obtained from a man aged 18 to 29 in good health and CMV-seropositive. This sequence joins TRBV7-9 and TRBJ2-5; maybe TRBD2 (6 bases). The sample was PBMCs. In DNA form, the CDR3 reads TGTGCCAGCAGCTTAGTTGGGGTGGAGGGGACCCAGTACTTC. Encoded protein: CASSLVGVEGTQYF. The whole variable domain, remainder taken from reference TRBV7-9 and TRBJ2-5, is DTGVSQNPRHKITKRGQNVTFRCDPISEHNRLYWYRQTLGQGPEFLTYFQNEAQLEKSRLLSDRFSAERPKGSFSTLEIQRTEQGDSAMYLCASSLVGVEGTQYFGPGTRLLVL.